These 5 T cell receptor beta chains were all obtained from the same sample, sequenced in a study of neurological immune-mediated disorders. Each CDR3 protein is one row after TCRdb ran MiXCR on the 5' RACE reads. The sample lists 60,000 to 70,000 distinct CDR3 sequences; about 5.2% were seen once. The specimen sequenced was PBMCs. Receptor source: a human donor with multiple sclerosis. The donor label of this sample is uncertain.

Many counts were recorded for this clonotype. The chain employs TRBV5-5 and TRBJ2-3, with a possible D match to TRBD1 (6 bases). The CDR3 runs 14 residues. The germline V gene has CDR1 SGHKS and CDR2 YYEKEE (reference sequence). V was pared by 3 bases and J by 2 bases, with 10 bases between. The CDR3 reads CASSYGQYTDTQYF. In DNA, the CDR3 is TGTGCCAGCAGCTACGGACAGTACACAGATACGCAGTATTTT.

By share, this clonotype counts as medium-sized. The gene calls are TRBV7-2 and TRBJ2-5; D is uncertain. V lost 0 bases and J lost 4, with 9 bases in between. The CDR3 has 14 amino acids. Looked up from germline, CDR1 is SGHTA and CDR2 is FQGNSA. The CDR3 sequence is CASSLAAAVETQYF. The CDR3 nucleotides read TGTGCCAGCAGCTTAGCTGCCGCGGTAGAGACCCAGTACTTC. Full variable domain (rest looked up from reference TRBV7-2 and TRBJ2-5): GAGVSQSPSNKVTEKGKDVELRCDPISGHTALYWYRQSLGQGLEFLIYFQGNSAPDKSGLPSDRFSAERTGGSVSTLTIQRTQQEDSAVYLCASSLAAAVETQYFGPGTRLLVL.

This clonotype appeared many times. This chain joins TRBV3-1 and TRBJ2-1, with D maybe TRBD1 (6 bases). The germline CDR1 and CDR2 sequences are LGHDT and YNNKEL (reference sequence). Trimming removed 0 bases at V and 10 bases at J, with 7 bases between. The CDR3 covers 12 residues. The CDR3 region is CASSQETGEQFF. DNA of the CDR3: TGTGCCAGCAGCCAAGAAACAGGGGAGCAGTTCTTC.

Many counts were recorded for this clonotype. V usage is TRBV5-1 and J usage is TRBJ2-6; a weak D match, TRBD2 (5 bases). CDR3 length equals 15 residues. CDR1 SGHRS and CDR2 YFSETQ come from the germline V gene. Trimming stripped 4 bases from V and 3 bases from J, with 11 bases between. The CDR3 reads CASSPAGGGANVLTF. In nucleotides, the CDR3 is TGCGCCAGCAGCCCGGCGGGTGGTGGGGCCAACGTCCTGACTTTC.

This clonotype came up many times. The CDR3 DNA reads as TGCGCCAGCAGCATGGGACAGGGACCAGATACGCAGTATTTT. It is translated as CASSMGQGPDTQYF. The chain carries TRBV5-1 and TRBJ2-3, with 9 bases that match TRBD1. Unmatched junction bases numbered 4, after V lost 4 bases and J lost 4 bases. This CDR3 contains 14 residues. Germline CDR1 is SGHRS and CDR2 is YFSETQ.